Sequencing of this TCR beta chain was carried out in a study of T cells after yellow fever vaccination. Turning to the study itself: Fractions of low cell number were prepared using SMART-Seq v4 Ultra Low Input.

Findings of the study overall: Although most clonotypes did not, a small share appeared in both CD4 and CD8 compartments. Post-booster repertoires again held most primary-vaccination clones (roughly 95% CD4, over 80% CD8).

V was cut by 2 bases and J by 5 bases, with 16 bases left in between. Germline lookup yields CDR1 MNHEY and CDR2 SVGEGT. The CDR3 is 15 residues long. About this clonotype itself: The antigen is undetermined.

One entry per CDR3 protein results from TCRdb running MiXCR on the 5' RACE reads. The sample yields about 110,000 distinct CDR3 sequences, around 8.6% seen once. The clonotype originates from a young man who received the YFV17D yellow fever vaccine. The sequencing here drew on CD8+ T cells sorted from PBMCs, taken 45 days after the yellow fever booster vaccination. The gene calls are TRBV6-2 or TRBV6-3 and TRBJ2-7; D perhaps matches TRBD1 (6 bases). CDR3 coding DNA: TGTGCCAGCAGTTACCCCCAGGGGCGGAAGGACGAGCAGTACTTC. Translating gives CASSYPQGRKDEQYF.